This TCR beta chain came from a study of cytomegalovirus exposure and HLA in healthy donors (dated by TCRdb to 2017 to 2019). Regarding the research as a whole: According to an earlier analysis of 550 to 750 of the donors, roughly 180 million T cells yielded approximately 120 million unique TCR beta sequences and about 300 Gb of sequence data. Roughly 300 gigabases of sequencing data and 70 million to 85 million unique TCR sequences were included in an early release covering about 620 HLA-typed donors. Of the 300 to 500 genotyped donors, 75% to 85% were placed in the genetic ancestry cluster associated with self-reported Caucasian donors. The study aimed to test whether cataloging public T cell receptors could reveal signatures of past pathogen exposure. Using immunosequencing, the study profiled T cell repertoires from approximately 700 subjects and related those repertoires to cytomegalovirus serostatus. Besides the first cohort of roughly 700 subjects, a separate validation cohort made up of over a hundred different subjects was used. To predict cytomegalovirus infection status, the study brought together high-throughput TCR immunosequencing, statistical association of individual TCRs with disease status, and machine learning. A later analysis re-analyzed previously published TCR beta repertoires from roughly 600 donors and added high-resolution HLA genotyping to study TCR occurrence patterns. The later analysis used no new phenotypic data to find candidate immune exposures, relying instead on TCR beta sequences and their occurrence across donors. An earlier analysis of 587 of the donors applied high-throughput TCR beta sequencing to assess whether each TCR beta V gene segment acted as functional or pseudogenic. Donor age, sex, ethnicity and CMV serostatus were compiled alongside the repertoire data. A later genetic analysis used genome-wide SNP genotypes for about 65% of the roughly 670 donors, treating that subset as a discovery cohort. Every discovery cohort repertoire had been produced on one sequencing platform. HLA typing included class I and class II loci at four-digit resolution. The number of typed donors differed by locus: about 620-640 for A, B, C, DRB1 and DQB1; some 500 for DQA1; 606 for DPA1; and about 470 for DPB1. Because of strong linkage in the cohort, roughly 5 DR-DQ haplotypes were treated as single units for association and clustering. On average, roughly 200,000 unique TCR beta nucleotide sequences were sequenced per donor among more than 350 genotyped donors of the cohort, with roughly 19% of those sequences being non-productive.

With regard to this clone: The antigen this receptor binds is unknown. No base-level quality is on record; no much larger clone is a single base apart.

The cohort comprised hundreds of healthy bone marrow donors. Cohort members were all nominally healthy when sampled, although unrecorded immune exposures were likely present. The donor tested CMV seronegative and was one of the 352 seronegative cohort members. A peripheral blood sample was provided by each donor, and peripheral blood mononuclear cells were used for TCR beta sequencing. Genomic DNA was extracted from the blood cell samples with the Qiagen DNeasy Blood Extraction Kit. Receptor libraries were prepared by the immunoSEQ multiplex PCR assay. For the multiplex PCR, a mixture combining 60 forward primers for TCR Vbeta segments and 13 reverse primers for TCR Jbeta segments was used. Amplification of the CDR3 region of rearranged TCR beta genes was performed with a multiplex PCR assay on genomic DNA. The Illumina HiSeq System was used to sequence the amplified TCR beta libraries as 87-base-pair reads. As for how the authors treated the data: Across the 500 to 700 repertoires, a later analysis counted 80 million or so unique TCR beta chains, some 11 million of which were shared by at least two donors. To remove PCR and sequencing errors, raw reads were error-corrected and collapsed into unique sequences using a nearest-neighbor algorithm that merged closely related sequences. CDR3 sequences were aligned to IMGT reference sequences to assign V, D and J gene segments. For a sequence to be retained, a match of at least six nucleotides to both a V gene segment and a J gene segment was required. A rearrangement counted as productive if the CDR3 had no stop codons and remained in frame with V and J, and every other rearrangement counted as non-productive. CDR3 was defined by IMGT convention, running from the second conserved V-encoded cysteine to the conserved J-encoded phenylalanine. The earlier analysis of about 530 of the donors excluded any sequence lacking an unambiguous match to a single V gene segment. In an earlier analysis of approximately 550 of the donors, V segments were called functional above 56.7% productive rearrangements and were called segregating when the between-donor standard deviation exceeded 5%. A statistical classification framework was built to diagnose cytomegalovirus status from the catalog of TCR beta chain sequences. V and J gene assignment, in a later analysis, came from comparing TCR nucleotide sequences with IMGT/GENE-DB human TR gene sequences. Using the TCRdist pipeline, a later analysis assigned CDR3 sequences along with most-parsimonious VDJ recombination scenarios. In a later analysis, each TCR beta chain was defined by its CDR3 amino acid sequence together with its V-gene family, and reads lacking a unique V-gene family were excluded. As a way to deal with suspected cross-contamination and a sequencing artifact, a later analysis dropped more than 500 nucleotide sequences that were highly shared and had low generation probability. A later analysis calculated a clonal expansion index for each public chain from normalized within-repertoire ranks of inferred template counts. A later analysis computed generation probabilities with a VDJ recombination model fitted to out-of-frame rearrangements, and checked the results against IGoR. In a later analysis, hypergeometric tests were used to score TCR-TCR, TCR-HLA and TCR-CMV co-occurrence, with a repertoire-size bias correction applied to TCR pairs. A later analysis estimated false discovery rates by permuting HLA or CMV assignments 20 times. In a later analysis, co-occurring TCRs were grouped using DBSCAN, and TCRdist sequence similarity was added for clustering within HLA-allele-positive subsets. Repertoires with fewer than 30,000 or more than 120,000 public chains, plus five repertoires with anomalous nucleotide sharing, were excluded from co-occurrence clustering. TCRdb carries this immuneACCESS record with in-frame sequences only. Its versions omit some clonotypes, under half of them owing to an unresolved V gene in the studies checked, with the rest unexplained. The V and J calls and the clone size are those of that table, but D and trimming were determined from the DNA. This sample comprises about 120,000 clones, around 86% of them detected only once. The ten largest clones capture 3% to 4% of the sample.

CDR1 and CDR2 were assigned from the germline V gene (reference sequence) as LNHDA and SQIVND. There are 16 amino acids in the CDR3, from cysteine to phenylalanine inclusive. The sequence is cut down to CDR3 DNA, 48 bases in frame from base 1. The germline V end is reduced by 6 bases and the J end by 6 bases; junction bases left unmatched: 9. What the authors observed across the whole study: About 17 rarely observed V segments, including chromosome 9 orphons, were excluded from the earlier analysis of several hundred of the donors because counts were too low. A later analysis reported that several top co-occurrence clusters appeared linked to parvovirus B19, influenza, CMV and Epstein-Barr virus. The authors suggested that the approach could potentially be extended to other disease states and immunological phenotypes. Cytomegalovirus status was reported to be diagnosed by the classifier with high specificity and sensitivity in both the original and validation cohorts. Some IMGT-functional V segments, including TRBV6-2 and TRBV6-3, could not be distinguished by the 87-base-pair reads and were therefore excluded. Because some donors lacked HLA typing at each locus, the association tests relied only on the typed subset. The cohort was sequenced for TCR beta chains only, and without alpha or paired-chain data the features that could be detected were limited. A further reported finding was that TCR beta sequences accurately predicted the HLA-A and HLA-B alleles for most subjects in the first cohort. Immune exposure information for the cohort was limited to CMV serostatus. The study listed 164 TCR beta chains as associated with cytomegalovirus. Linkage disequilibrium might explain the correlated functional status among segregating V segments, but an unknown experimental factor could not be ruled out. Across donors, most TCR sequences were observed very rarely, whereas some public TCRs were present in many individuals. A later genetic analysis associated a missense DCLRE1C variant with V-gene and J-gene trimming of TCR beta chains, and an independent cohort replicated the association. When HLA alleles, especially DR and DQ, strongly co-occurred, TCR associations were difficult to assign to individual alleles. A later analysis associated about 17,000 TCR beta sequences with specific HLA alleles at a false discovery rate of 0.05. In a later analysis, most CMV-associated TCR beta chains were found to appear HLA-restricted, with HLA associations seemingly driven largely by CMV exposure. In an earlier analysis of 587 of the donors, most TCR beta V segments appeared in productive rearrangements about 87% or about 30% of the time, broadly matching IMGT annotations. In a later genetic analysis, fewer N-insertions in productive TCRs were reported among donors in an Asian-associated ancestry cluster than the roughly 670-donor mean. Roughly uniform sequencing depth across donors was assumed in presence/absence analyses, although this assumption may not hold. In vitro tests confirmed that a few of the cytomegalovirus-associated TCR beta chains recognize cytomegalovirus antigens. A cluster of highly shared sequence variants was judged likely to represent a technical artifact of the sequencing pipeline. In a later analysis, the rate of TCR association differed among HLA loci, with DRB1 alleles having the most associated TCRs and HLA-C alleles having the fewest. In a later analysis, HLA-associated TCR beta chains were found to be more clonally expanded and to have lower generation probabilities than equally common non-associated chains.

The rearrangement joined TRBV19 to TRBJ2-2, with 11 bases matching TRBD1. The specimen sequenced was PBMCs. This clonotype originated in a woman between 25 and 40 years old in good health and CMV-seronegative. CDR3 loop: CASRIPGTGGAGELFF. The nucleotide sequence is TGTGCCAGTAGGATACCCGGGACAGGGGGAGCCGGGGAGCTGTTTTTT.